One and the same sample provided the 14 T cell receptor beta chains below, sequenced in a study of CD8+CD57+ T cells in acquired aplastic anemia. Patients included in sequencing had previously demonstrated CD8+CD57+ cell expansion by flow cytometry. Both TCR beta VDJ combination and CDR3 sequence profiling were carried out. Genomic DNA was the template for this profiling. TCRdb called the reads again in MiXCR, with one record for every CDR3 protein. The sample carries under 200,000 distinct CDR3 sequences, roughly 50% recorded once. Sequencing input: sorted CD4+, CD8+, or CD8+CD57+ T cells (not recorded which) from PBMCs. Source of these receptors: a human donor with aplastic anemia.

Here the CDR3 DNA reads TGTGCCAGCTCCTACTCGGACAGGGGCCGACTAGCGGGAGGATTTAGCGAGCAGTACTTC. Translation gives CASSYSDRGRLAGGFSEQYF. This chain connects TRBV6-2 or TRBV6-3 to TRBJ2-7; 13 bases align to TRBD2. The CDR3 consists of 20 residues. The V and J ends lost 8 bases and 6 bases, in that order; junction bases with no gene match: 25. Per germline, CDR1 MNHEY and CDR2 SVGEGT.

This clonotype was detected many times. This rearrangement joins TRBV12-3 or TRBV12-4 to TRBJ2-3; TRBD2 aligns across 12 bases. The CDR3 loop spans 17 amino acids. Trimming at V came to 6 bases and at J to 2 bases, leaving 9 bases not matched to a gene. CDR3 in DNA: TGTGCCAGCAGGGGGCTACTAGCGGGAGGTCACACAGATACGCAGTATTTT. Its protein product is CASRGLLAGGHTDTQYF.

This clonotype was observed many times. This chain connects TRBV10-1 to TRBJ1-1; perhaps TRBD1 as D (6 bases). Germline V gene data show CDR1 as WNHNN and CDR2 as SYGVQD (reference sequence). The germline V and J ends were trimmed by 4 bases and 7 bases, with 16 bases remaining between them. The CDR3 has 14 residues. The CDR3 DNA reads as TGCGCCAGCAGTGCGCCGGGACAATTCGGTGAAGCTTTCTTT. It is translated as CASSAPGQFGEAFF.

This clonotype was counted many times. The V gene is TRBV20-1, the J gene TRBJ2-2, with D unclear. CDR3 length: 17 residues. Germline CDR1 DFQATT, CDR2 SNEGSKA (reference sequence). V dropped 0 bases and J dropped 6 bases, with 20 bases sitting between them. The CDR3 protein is CSARDRNEAGWSGELFF. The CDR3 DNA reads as TGCAGTGCTAGAGATCGGAATGAGGCAGGATGGTCCGGGGAGCTGTTTTTT.

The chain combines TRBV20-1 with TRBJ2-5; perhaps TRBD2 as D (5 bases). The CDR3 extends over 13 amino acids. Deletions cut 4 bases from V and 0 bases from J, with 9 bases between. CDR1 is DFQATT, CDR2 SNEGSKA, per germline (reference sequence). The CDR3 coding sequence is TGCAGTGCTACCGGGAAAAACCAAGAGACCCAGTACTTC. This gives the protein CSATGKNQETQYF.

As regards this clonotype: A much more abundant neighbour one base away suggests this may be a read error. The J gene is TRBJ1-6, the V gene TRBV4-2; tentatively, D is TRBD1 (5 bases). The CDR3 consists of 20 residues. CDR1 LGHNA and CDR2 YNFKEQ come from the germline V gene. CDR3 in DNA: TGTGCCAGCAGCCCAGGCGGTCGTCCGGACACGAGCTCCTATAATTCACTCCTCCACTTT. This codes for CASSPGGRPDTSSYNSLLHF.

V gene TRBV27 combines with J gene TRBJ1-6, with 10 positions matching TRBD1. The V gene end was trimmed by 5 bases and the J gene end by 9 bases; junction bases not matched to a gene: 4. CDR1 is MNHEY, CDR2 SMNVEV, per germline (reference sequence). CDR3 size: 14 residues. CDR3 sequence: CASSIRDRGSPLHF. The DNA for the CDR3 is TGTGCCAGCAGTATCCGGGACAGGGGTTCACCCCTCCACTTT.

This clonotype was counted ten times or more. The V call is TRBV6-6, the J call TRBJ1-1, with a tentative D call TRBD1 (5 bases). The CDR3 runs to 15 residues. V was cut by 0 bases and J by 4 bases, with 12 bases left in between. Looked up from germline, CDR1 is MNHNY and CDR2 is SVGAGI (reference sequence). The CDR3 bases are TGTGCCAGCAGTTACTCGAAAGGGGACGGCACTGAAGCTTTCTTT. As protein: CASSYSKGDGTEAFF.

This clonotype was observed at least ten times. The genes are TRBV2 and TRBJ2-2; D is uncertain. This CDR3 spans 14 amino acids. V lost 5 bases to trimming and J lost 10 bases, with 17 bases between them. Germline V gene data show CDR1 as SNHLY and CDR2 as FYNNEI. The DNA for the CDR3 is TGTGCCAGCAGTTTAAGCCTGACAAAGGAGGAGCTGTTTTTT. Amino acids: CASSLSLTKEELFF.

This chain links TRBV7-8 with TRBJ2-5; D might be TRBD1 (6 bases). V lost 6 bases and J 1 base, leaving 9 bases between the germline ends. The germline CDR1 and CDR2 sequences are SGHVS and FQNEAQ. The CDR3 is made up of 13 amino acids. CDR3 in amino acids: CASSKDSQETQYF. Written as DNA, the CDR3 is TGTGCCAGCAGTAAGGACAGCCAAGAGACCCAGTACTTC.

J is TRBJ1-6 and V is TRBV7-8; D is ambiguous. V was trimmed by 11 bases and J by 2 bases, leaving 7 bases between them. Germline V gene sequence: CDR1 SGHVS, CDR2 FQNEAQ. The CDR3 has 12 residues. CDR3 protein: CASRTYNSPLHF. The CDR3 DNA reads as TGTGCCTCGAGGACCTATAATTCACCCCTCCACTTT.

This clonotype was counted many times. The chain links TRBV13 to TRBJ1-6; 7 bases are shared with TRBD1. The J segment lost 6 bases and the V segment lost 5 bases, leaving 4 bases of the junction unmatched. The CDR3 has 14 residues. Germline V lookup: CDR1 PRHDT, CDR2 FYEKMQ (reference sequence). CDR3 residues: CASSLGTVNSPLHF. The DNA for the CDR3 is TGTGCCAGCAGCCTCGGGACAGTTAATTCACCCCTCCACTTT.

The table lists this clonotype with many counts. CDR3 amino acids: CASSVPVNSGANVLTF. The CDR3 bases are TGTGCCAGTAGTGTTCCGGTTAACTCTGGGGCCAACGTCCTGACTTTC. V and J are TRBV19 and TRBJ2-6; D ambiguous. The V gene lost 5 bases and the J gene lost 0 bases, with 11 bases spanning the gap. Germline CDR1 and CDR2: LNHDA and SQIVND (reference sequence). The CDR3 spans 16 residues.

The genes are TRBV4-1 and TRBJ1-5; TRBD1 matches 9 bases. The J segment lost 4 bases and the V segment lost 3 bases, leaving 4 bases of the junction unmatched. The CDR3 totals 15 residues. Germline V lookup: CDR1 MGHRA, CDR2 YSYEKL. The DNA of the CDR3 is TGCGCCAGCAGCCATGATGGGACAGGGAATCAGCCCCAGCATTTT. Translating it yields CASSHDGTGNQPQHF.